The source of this TCR beta chain is a study of blood T cell repertoires in COVID-19. Study summary: T cells, B-cell-depleted T cells, or PBMCs supplied cDNA or gDNA.

CDR3 length: 14 residues. The germline V gene encodes CDR1 SNHLY and CDR2 FYNNEI. Trimming at V came to 6 bases and at J to 5 bases, leaving 8 bases not matched to a gene. Assay: immunoSEQ multiplex PCR; the TCRdb copy retains only in-frame clones and omits some. The sample gives about 270,000 clones, 70% to 90% of which show up once; around 2% is in the top ten. The receptor comes from a woman aged 55-69 years in a cohort exposed to, infected with or recovered from COVID-19 (not recorded which). The V and J genes are TRBV2 and TRBJ1-1; 8 positions match TRBD1. Sequenced sample: PBMCs or T cells enriched from blood (not recorded which). CDR3: CASRDGYRGTEAFF. CDR3 coding DNA: TGTGCCAGCAGGGACGGTTACAGGGGGACTGAAGCTTTCTTT.